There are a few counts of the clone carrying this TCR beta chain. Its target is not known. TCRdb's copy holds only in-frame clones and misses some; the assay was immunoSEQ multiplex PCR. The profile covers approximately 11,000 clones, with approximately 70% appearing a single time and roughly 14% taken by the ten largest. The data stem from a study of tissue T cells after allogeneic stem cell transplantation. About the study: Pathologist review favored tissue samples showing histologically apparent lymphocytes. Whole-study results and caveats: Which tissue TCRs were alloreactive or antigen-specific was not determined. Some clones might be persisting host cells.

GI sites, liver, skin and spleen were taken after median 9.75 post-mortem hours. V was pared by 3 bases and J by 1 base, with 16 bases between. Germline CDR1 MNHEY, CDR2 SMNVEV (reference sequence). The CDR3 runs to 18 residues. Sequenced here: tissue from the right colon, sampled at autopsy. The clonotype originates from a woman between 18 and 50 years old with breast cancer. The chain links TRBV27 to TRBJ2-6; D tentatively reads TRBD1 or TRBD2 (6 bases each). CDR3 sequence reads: CASSFGGDGLSGANVLTF. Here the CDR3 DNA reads TGTGCCAGCAGTTTCGGGGGCGATGGATTATCTGGGGCCAACGTCCTGACTTTC.